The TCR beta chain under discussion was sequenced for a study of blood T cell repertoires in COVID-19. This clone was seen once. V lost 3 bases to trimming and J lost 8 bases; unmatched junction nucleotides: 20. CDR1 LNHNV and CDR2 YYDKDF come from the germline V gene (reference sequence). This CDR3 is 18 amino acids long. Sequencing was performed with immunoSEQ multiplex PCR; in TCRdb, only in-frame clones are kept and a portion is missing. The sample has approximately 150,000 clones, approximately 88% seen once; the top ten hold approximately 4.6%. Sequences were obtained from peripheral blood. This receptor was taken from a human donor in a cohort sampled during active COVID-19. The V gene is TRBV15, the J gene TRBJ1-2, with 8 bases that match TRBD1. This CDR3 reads CATSSVEETGARTQGYTF. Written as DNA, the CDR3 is TGTGCCACCAGCAGCGTTGAGGAGACAGGGGCAAGGACACAGGGCTACACCTTC.